This TCR beta chain came from a study of tumor-infiltrating lymphocytes in localized non-small cell lung cancer. General study findings and limits: IM1 and IM2 tumors showed no difference in T-cell fraction.

The germline V gene has CDR1 GTSNPN and CDR2 SVGIG (reference sequence). A total of 14 residues make up the CDR3, ends included. Concerning this clone: Its antigen is still unknown. The DNA is omitted, as the CDR3 cannot be located on it reliably, and the CDR3 follows TCRdb's listing.

Profiling relied on immunoSEQ multiplex PCR, and the TCRdb table lists in-frame clones only, not all of them. Of around 12,000 clones in the sample, roughly 64% were seen once. This sequence originates from a human donor with non-small cell lung cancer. Sequencing input: lung tumor tissue. The J gene is TRBJ1-1, the V gene TRBV30. The CDR3 is CAWIVGAGNTEASF.